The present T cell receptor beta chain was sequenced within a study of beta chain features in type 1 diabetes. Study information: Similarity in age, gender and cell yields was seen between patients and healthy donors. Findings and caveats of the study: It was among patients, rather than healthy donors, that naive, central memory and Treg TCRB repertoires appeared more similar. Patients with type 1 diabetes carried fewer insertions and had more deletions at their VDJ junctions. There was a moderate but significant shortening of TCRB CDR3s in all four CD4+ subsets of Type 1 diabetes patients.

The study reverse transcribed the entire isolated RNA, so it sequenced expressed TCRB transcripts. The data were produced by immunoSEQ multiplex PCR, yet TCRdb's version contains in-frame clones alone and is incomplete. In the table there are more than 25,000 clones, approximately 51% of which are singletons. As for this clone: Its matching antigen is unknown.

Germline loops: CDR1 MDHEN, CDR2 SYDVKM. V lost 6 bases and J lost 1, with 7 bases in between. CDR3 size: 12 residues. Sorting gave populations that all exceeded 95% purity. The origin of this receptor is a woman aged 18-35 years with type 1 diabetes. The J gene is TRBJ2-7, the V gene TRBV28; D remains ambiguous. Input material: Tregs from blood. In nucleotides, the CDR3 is TGTGCCAGCAGCGTACAGTCCTACGAGCAGTACTTC. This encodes CASSVQSYEQYF. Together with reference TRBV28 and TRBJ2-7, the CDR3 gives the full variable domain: DVKVTQSSRYLVKRTGEKVFLECVQDMDHENMFWYRQDPGLGLRLIYFSYDVKMKEKGDIPEGYSVSREKKERFSLILESASTNQTSMYLCASSVQSYEQYFGPGTRLTVT.